This T cell receptor (beta chain) was captured in a study of regulatory T cells in long-lasting Graves disease. Arm-PCR with iRepertoire HTBI primers amplified the CDR3 regions for these TCR beta libraries. TCRdb re-analysed the multiplex PCR reads in MiXCR, keeping a single row per CDR3 protein. The profile shows approximately 400,000 distinct CDR3 sequences, around 22% of them singletons. Time point defined: persistent/refractory GD, antithyroid drugs over 5 years with positive TRAb. Following extraction of RNA from PBMCs, that RNA was used to make the TCR library. The V segment lost 6 bases and the J segment 2 bases; nucleotides outside the gene matches: 9. There are 15 residues in the CDR3. With regard to this clonotype: Antigen unknown.

Study-wide results and caveats: It was in persistent disease that TRBV28, TRBJ1-2 and TRBJ2-5 were favored.

The V and J genes are TRBV12-3 or TRBV12-4 and TRBJ2-7; 8 bases align to TRBD2. The receptor comes from a female donor with Graves disease. This sample comprised peripheral blood mononuclear cells (PBMCs), obtained when the disease was refractory, from a patient treated with antithyroid drugs. CDR3 DNA: TGTGCCAGCAGCCCAGTCGGGACTAGACCCTACGAGCAGTACTTC. It codes for CASSPVGTRPYEQYF.